The 22 T cell receptor beta chains reported below all come from one sample, sequenced in a study of radiotherapy plus CTLA-4 blockade in lung cancer. The assay was immunoSEQ multiplex PCR, and TCRdb's table has in-frame clones only and misses some. The data contain around 120,000 clones, about 77% of them singletons. The sample here was peripheral blood, taken from a patient treated with radiotherapy plus ipilimumab. All receptors come from a human donor with non-small cell lung cancer who had a partial response to radiotherapy plus ipilimumab.

This clone was observed a single time. V and J are TRBV6-1 and TRBJ1-1, with TRBD1 matching over 8 bases. CDR1 and CDR2 (germline): MNHNS, SASEGT. The CDR3 extends over 13 amino acids. The junction had 7 bases not matched to a gene; V was cut back by 6 bases and J by 7 bases. CDR3: CASRRTGTIEAFF. CDR3 coding DNA: TGTGCCAGCAGGAGGACAGGGACGATTGAAGCTTTCTTT.

This rearrangement joins TRBV27 to TRBJ1-2; D is perhaps TRBD1 (5 bases). This CDR3 is built from 17 residues. The germline gives CDR1 MNHEY, CDR2 SMNVEV (reference sequence). Between the trimmed V and J ends, which lost 5 bases and 6 bases, there was a span of 25 bases. CDR3 region: CASSLAFFPRQPHGYTF. The CDR3 DNA follows: TGTGCCAGCAGTCTTGCTTTCTTCCCGAGACAGCCCCATGGCTACACCTTC.

The chain uses TRBV29-1 and TRBJ2-3; a possible D gene is TRBD2 (5 bases). V shed 2 bases and J shed 6 bases, with 9 bases lying between them. Germline V gene lookup returns CDR1 SQVTM and CDR2 ANQGSEA. The CDR3 extends over 12 amino acids. The CDR3 DNA reads TGCAGCGTTGAACCGGGAACCGATACGCAGTATTTT. Translated: CSVEPGTDTQYF.

J is TRBJ2-1 and V is TRBV7-2; perhaps TRBD1 as D (6 bases). Per the germline V gene, CDR1 is SGHTA and CDR2 is FQGNSA. V was pared by 6 bases and J by 5 bases, with 20 bases between. The CDR3 contains 16 residues. The CDR3 DNA sequence: TGTGCCAGCAGTTTTTTCACCGGGACAACCCACAATGAGCAGTTCTTC. It is translated as CASSFFTGTTHNEQFF.

The chain recombines TRBV7-2 with TRBJ2-4; 7 bases match TRBD1. V shed 5 bases, J shed 8 bases, and the junction held 9 bases outside the gene matches. This CDR3 region has 14 residues. CDR1 and CDR2 from the germline V gene are SGHTA and FQGNSA. The CDR3 loop reads CASSQIRGGHIQYF. In nucleotides, the CDR3 is TGTGCCAGCAGCCAGATTAGAGGGGGCCACATTCAGTACTTC.

The chain employs TRBV7-9 and TRBJ1-3; D possibly corresponds to TRBD1 (5 bases). V lost 1 base, J lost 0 bases, and 10 bases lay in between. CDR3 length: 16 residues. The V gene's germline CDR1 is SEHNR and CDR2 FQNEAQ (reference sequence). The CDR3 loop reads CASSLGLDISGNTIYF. The CDR3 DNA reads TGTGCCAGCAGCTTAGGACTGGACATCTCTGGAAACACCATATATTTT.

The chain joins TRBV5-1 to TRBJ2-3, with D possibly TRBD1 on 6 matching bases. The CDR3 sequence is 14 residues long. The germline gives CDR1 SGHRS, CDR2 YFSETQ. Trimming removed 0 bases from V and 4 bases from J, with 9 bases in between. The DNA for the CDR3 is TGCGCCAGCAGCTTGGATACAGGGTCAGATACGCAGTATTTT. Protein sequence: CASSLDTGSDTQYF.

The rearrangement joins TRBV4-2 to TRBJ2-3; D perhaps matches TRBD1 (6 bases). Looked up from germline, CDR1 is LGHNA and CDR2 is YNFKEQ. The length of the CDR3 is 15 residues. V was cut by 1 base and J by 0 bases, with 8 bases left in between. For the CDR3, the DNA is TGTGCCAGCAGCCAAGCCGGACAGAGCACAGATACGCAGTATTTT. Encoded protein: CASSQAGQSTDTQYF.

The chain joins TRBV6-5 to TRBJ2-1, with D possibly TRBD2 on 6 matching bases. The germline V gene has CDR1 MNHEY and CDR2 SVGAGI. Deletions cut 7 bases from V and 2 bases from J, with 15 bases between. There are 15 residues in the CDR3. The CDR3 here is CASNQGLDPYNEQFF. The DNA of the CDR3 is TGTGCCAGCAACCAGGGACTCGACCCCTACAATGAGCAGTTCTTC.

This clone is medium-sized within its sample. The chain couples TRBV28 to TRBJ1-2, with D hard to call. The germline V gene has CDR1 MDHEN and CDR2 SYDVKM. V lost 10 bases, J lost 0 bases, and 12 bases lay in between. The CDR3 loop spans 13 amino acids. The DNA for the CDR3 is TGTGCCACCATATCGGGAACTAACTATGGCTACACCTTC. The encoded protein is CATISGTNYGYTF.

CDR3 nucleotide sequence: TGTGCCTGGAGTGAAGACAGGGACGGCACTGAAGCTTTCTTT. It translates to CAWSEDRDGTEAFF. The V gene is TRBV30, the J gene TRBJ1-1, with 7 bases matching TRBD1. V lost 1 base to trimming and J lost 4 bases; unmatched junction nucleotides: 6. Germline V gene sequence: CDR1 GTSNPN, CDR2 SVGIG (reference sequence). The CDR3 totals 14 residues.

The gene calls are TRBV7-9 and TRBJ2-1; 9 bases map to TRBD2. Germline CDR1 is SEHNR and CDR2 is FQNEAQ (reference sequence). This CDR3 contains 18 residues. After removal of 4 bases from V and 0 bases from J, the junction contained 10 bases not matched to a gene. The CDR3 coding sequence is TGTGCCAGCAGCTCGAGAGGGTGGCGGGAGGGCTCCTACAATGAGCAGTTCTTC. Translated, it gives CASSSRGWREGSYNEQFF.

V is TRBV19 and J is TRBJ2-5, with a tentative D call TRBD2 (6 bases). With the DNA end fitting TRBJ2-7 better, the J assignment may be wrong. The CDR3 totals 18 residues. CDR1 is LNHDA, CDR2 SQIVND, per germline (reference sequence). In nucleotides, the CDR3 is TGTGCCAGTAGTATAGATCGGGTGGGGGGTCCTAAGGGGTCCGAGCAGTACTTC. Translation gives CASSIDRVGGPKGSEQYF.

The V call is TRBV15, the J call TRBJ1-2, with a possible D match to TRBD1 (6 bases). CDR3 length: 15 residues. V shed 1 base and J shed 2 bases, with 11 bases lying between them. Germline V CDR1 and CDR2: LNHNV, YYDKDF (reference sequence). The CDR3 nucleotides read TGTGCCACCAGCAGAGCAGGGGAGAAAAACTATGGCTACACCTTC. Its translation is CATSRAGEKNYGYTF.

Details on this clone: Other DNA sequences in this sample translate to the same CDR3. The V and J genes are TRBV6-1 and TRBJ2-3; D is possibly TRBD1 (5 bases). V was shortened by 2 bases and J by 0 bases, with 6 bases between the two germline ends. The CDR3 length is 14 residues. CDR1 and CDR2 from the germline V gene are MNHNS and SASEGT. The CDR3 sequence is CASSESGSTDTQYF. The CDR3 region has the DNA TGTGCCAGCAGTGAATCAGGGAGCACAGATACGCAGTATTTT.

The chain employs TRBV11-2 and TRBJ1-1; the D gene is possibly TRBD1 (6 bases). Germline assignment: CDR1 SGHAT and CDR2 FQNNGV. V lost 5 bases and J 9 bases, leaving 16 bases between the germline ends. The CDR3 covers 13 residues. CDR3 nucleotides: TGTGCCAGCAGCGGGCTACAGGGTCCTCAAGCTTTCTTT. It translates to CASSGLQGPQAFF.

V is TRBV9 and J is TRBJ1-1; D perhaps matches TRBD1 (6 bases). Trimming cost V 0 bases and J 3 bases, with 15 bases left between them. CDR3 length: 16 residues. Per the germline V gene, CDR1 is SGDLS and CDR2 is YYNGEE. CDR3 protein: CASSVGGQMAHTEAFF. CDR3 nucleotides: TGTGCCAGCAGCGTAGGAGGACAGATGGCCCACACTGAAGCTTTCTTT.

This chain uses TRBV29-1 with TRBJ2-7; D might be TRBD2 (5 bases). CDR1 and CDR2 from the germline V gene are SQVTM and ANQGSEA. Trimming shortened V by 5 bases and J by 2 bases, and 16 bases separated the two germline ends. The CDR3 consists of 14 residues. CDR3 DNA: TGCAGCGTTTCAGAGCCCCAGCGGACCTACGAGCAGTACTTC. Translating gives CSVSEPQRTYEQYF.

Only one count was recorded for this clone. CDR3 amino acids: CASSEPLDRSHYYGYTF. CDR3 sequence (DNA): TGTGCCAGCAGCGAGCCCCTAGACAGGTCCCACTACTATGGCTACACCTTC. The rearrangement uses TRBV9 and TRBJ1-2, with D tentatively TRBD1 (6 bases). CDR3 length equals 17 residues. Germline V CDR1 and CDR2: SGDLS, YYNGEE. Trimming cost V 3 bases and J 3 bases, with 21 bases left between them. The entire variable domain, with the rest obtained from reference TRBV9 and TRBJ1-2, is as follows: DSGVTQTPKHLITATGQRVTLRCSPRSGDLSVYWYQQSLDQGLQFLIQYYNGEERAKGNILERFSAQQFPDLHSELNLSSLELGDSALYFCASSEPLDRSHYYGYTFGSGTRLTVV.

The chain links TRBV30 to TRBJ1-3; D is undetermined. The V and J ends lost 2 bases and 8 bases respectively, with 7 bases between them. This CDR3 is built from 11 residues. From germline, CDR1 is GTSNPN and CDR2 SVGIG (reference sequence). CDR3 nucleotides: TGTGCCTGGAGTATCGGAGACACCATATATTTT. Its translation: CAWSIGDTIYF.

This chain joins TRBV7-2 and TRBJ1-2; 7 bases match TRBD1. Trimming removed 5 bases from V and 6 bases from J; junction bases left unmatched: 9. The CDR3 spans 14 residues. Germline V gives CDR1 SGHTA, CDR2 FQGNSA. The CDR3 coding sequence is TGTGCCAGCAGCCTAGGACAGGCGGTAGATGGCTACACCTTC. Its protein product is CASSLGQAVDGYTF.

The CDR3 bases are TGTGCCAGCAGTTTCGGACAGGGGGGCTATGGCTACACCTTC. Protein product: CASSFGQGGYGYTF. The V and J genes are TRBV28 and TRBJ1-2; 10 bases map to TRBD1. V lost 3 bases and J lost 4; bases outside the gene matches: 2. Germline-derived CDR1 and CDR2 are MDHEN and SYDVKM. The CDR3 spans 14 residues.